This T cell receptor beta chain stems from a study of identical twins. TCRdb independently ran MiXCR on the 5' RACE reads; one entry per CDR3 protein. The data hold about 700,000 distinct CDR3 sequences, with approximately 6% observed a single time. This clonotype was counted many times. Its cognate antigen is unknown. Points from the study as a whole: When twins shared out-of-frame alpha sequences, those sequences had excess low generation probability. The models gave estimates that fell short of the out-of-frame TCR alpha sharing seen in monozygotic twins. Twin pairs had excess sharing that was weaker in beta out-of-frame sequences.

The V and J ends lost 2 bases and 8 bases, in that order; junction bases with no gene match: 13. Germline CDR1 is MNHEY and CDR2 is SVGEGT. This CDR3 is 17 amino acids long. Sequences were obtained from naive T cells sorted from blood. The receptor was derived from a man younger than 30 in good health. The chain has TRBV6-2 or TRBV6-3 and TRBJ2-1; 9 bases are a match to TRBD2. CDR3 sequence (DNA): TGTGCCAGCAGTTACACCTCCGGGACTAGCATCTTTTATGAGCAGTTCTTC. As protein: CASSYTSGTSIFYEQFF.